The 7 T cell receptor beta chains in this list originate from one sample, sequenced in a study of OX40 agonist ivuxolimab in advanced cancers. This table comes from immunoSEQ multiplex PCR, and its TCRdb copy is limited to in-frame clones, with some not included. Here the sample spans approximately 32,000 clones, roughly 90% being singletons. The sample consisted of CD4+ or CD8+ T cells sorted from blood, taken in a trial of the OX40 agonist ivuxolimab. These receptors came from an adult with an advanced solid tumor such as melanoma, head and neck, liver or kidney cancer.

V is TRBV7-8 and J is TRBJ1-3; D is perhaps TRBD1 (5 bases). The length of the CDR3 is 14 residues. V was cut by 5 bases and J by 8 bases, with 16 bases left in between. Germline V CDR1 and CDR2: SGHVS, FQNEAQ. The CDR3 region is CASSRPSGGDTIYF. CDR3 nucleotide sequence: TGTGCCAGCAGCCGACCGAGTGGGGGGGACACCATATATTTT.

The rearrangement links TRBV19 to TRBJ1-1; D might be TRBD1 (6 bases). V was shortened by 4 bases and J by 3 bases, with 12 bases between the two germline ends. Germline V gene lookup returns CDR1 LNHDA and CDR2 SQIVND (reference sequence). The CDR3 runs to 14 residues. CDR3 loop: CASSSSGAHTEAFF. CDR3 DNA: TGTGCCAGTAGTAGTTCGGGGGCGCACACTGAAGCTTTCTTT.

This chain links TRBV6-4 with TRBJ2-3; TRBD2 agrees at 7 bases. The CDR3 covers 15 residues. Trimming removed 2 bases from V and 1 base from J; junction bases left unmatched: 3. Germline CDR1 MRHNA, CDR2 SNTAGT. The CDR3 nucleotides read TGTGCCAGCAGTGACGGGGCGGGAGGCACAGATACGCAGTATTTT. Amino acids: CASSDGAGGTDTQYF.

The V call is TRBV10-3, the J call TRBJ1-4; D possibly corresponds to TRBD1 (5 bases). This CDR3 region has 11 residues. Trimming cost V 8 bases and J 8 bases, with 9 bases left between them. Germline CDR1 reads ENHRY; CDR2 reads SYGVKD. CDR3 protein: CAISEGEKLFF. The CDR3 DNA reads TGTGCCATCTCCGAGGGGGAAAAACTGTTTTTT.

This clone occurred a few times. The rearrangement links TRBV6-4 to TRBJ1-3; 10 bases agree with TRBD1. Trimming at V came to 7 bases and at J to 3 bases, leaving 12 bases not matched to a gene. Germline CDR1 and CDR2: MRHNA and SNTAGT. The CDR3 has 17 residues. The CDR3 sequence: CASKIGQGERCGNTIYF. CDR3 nucleotide sequence: TGTGCCAGCAAGATCGGACAGGGGGAGCGCTGTGGAAACACCATATATTTT.

This chain connects TRBV6-1 to TRBJ2-5, with D uncertain. CDR1 is MNHNS, CDR2 SASEGT, per germline. Deletions cut 1 base from V and 7 bases from J, with 16 bases between. The CDR3 is 15 residues long. The CDR3 loop reads CASSEEATAVRTQYF. In DNA, the CDR3 is TGTGCCAGCAGTGAAGAAGCGACTGCTGTTCGGACCCAGTACTTC.

The genes are TRBV7-2 and TRBJ1-2; D ambiguous. This CDR3 is 14 amino acids long. CDR1 SGHTA and CDR2 FQGNSA come from the germline V gene. The V gene lost 5 bases and the J gene lost 0 bases, with 10 bases spanning the gap. CDR3 amino acids: CASSPPGANYGYTF. The CDR3 DNA reads as TGTGCCAGCAGCCCCCCGGGAGCTAACTATGGCTACACCTTC.